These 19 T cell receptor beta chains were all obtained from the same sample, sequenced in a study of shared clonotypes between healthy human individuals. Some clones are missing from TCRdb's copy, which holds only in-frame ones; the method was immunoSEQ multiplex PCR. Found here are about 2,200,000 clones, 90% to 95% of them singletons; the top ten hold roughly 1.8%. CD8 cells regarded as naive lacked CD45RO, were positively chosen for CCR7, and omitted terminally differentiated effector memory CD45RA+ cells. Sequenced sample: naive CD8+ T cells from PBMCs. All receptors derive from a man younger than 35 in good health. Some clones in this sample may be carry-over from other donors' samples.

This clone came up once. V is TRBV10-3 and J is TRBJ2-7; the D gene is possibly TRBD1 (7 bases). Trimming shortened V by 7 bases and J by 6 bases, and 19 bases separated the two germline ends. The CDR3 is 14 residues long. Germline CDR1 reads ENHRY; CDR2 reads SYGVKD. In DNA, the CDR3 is TGTGCCATCATGCAGGGGGGAAGAAGAGGCGAGCAGTACTTC. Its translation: CAIMQGGRRGEQYF.

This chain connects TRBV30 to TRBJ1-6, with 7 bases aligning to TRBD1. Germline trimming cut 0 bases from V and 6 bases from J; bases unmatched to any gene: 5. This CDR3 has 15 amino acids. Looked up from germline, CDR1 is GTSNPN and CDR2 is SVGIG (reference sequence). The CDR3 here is CAWSVYRGTNSPLHF. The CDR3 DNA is TGTGCCTGGAGTGTATACAGGGGAACTAATTCACCCCTCCACTTT. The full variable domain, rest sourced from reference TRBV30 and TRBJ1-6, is SQTIHQWPATLVQPVGSPLSLECTVEGTSNPNLYWYRQAAGRGLQLLFYSVGIGQISSEVPQNLSASRPQDRQFILSSKKLLLSDSGFYLCAWSVYRGTNSPLHFGNGTRLTVT.

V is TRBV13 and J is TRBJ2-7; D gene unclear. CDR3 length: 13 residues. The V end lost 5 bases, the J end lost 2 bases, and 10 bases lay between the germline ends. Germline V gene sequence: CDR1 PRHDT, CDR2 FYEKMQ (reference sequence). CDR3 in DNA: TGTGCCAGCAGCGGCGCCAGCCCCTACGAGCAGTACTTC. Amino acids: CASSGASPYEQYF.

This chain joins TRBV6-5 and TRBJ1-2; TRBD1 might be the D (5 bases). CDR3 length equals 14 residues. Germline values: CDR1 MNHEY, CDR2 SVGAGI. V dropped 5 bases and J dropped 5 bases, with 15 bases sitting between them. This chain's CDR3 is CASSIRDLDYGYTF. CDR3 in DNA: TGTGCCAGCAGTATTCGGGACTTGGATTATGGCTACACCTTC.

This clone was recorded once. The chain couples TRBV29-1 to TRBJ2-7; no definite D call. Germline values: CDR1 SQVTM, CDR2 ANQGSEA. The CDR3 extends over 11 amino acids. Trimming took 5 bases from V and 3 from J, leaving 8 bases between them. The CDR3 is CSVPKGYEQYF. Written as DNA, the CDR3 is TGCAGCGTTCCCAAGGGCTACGAGCAGTACTTC.

For the CDR3, the DNA is TGTGCCAGTAGTATGAGCGGTATCCCGGGTACCGGGGAGCTGTTTTTT. Translating it yields CASSMSGIPGTGELFF. The rearrangement joins TRBV19 to TRBJ2-2; perhaps TRBD2 as D (5 bases). The CDR3 is 16 residues long. Germline V gene sequence: CDR1 LNHDA, CDR2 SQIVND (reference sequence). V shed 3 bases and J shed 5 bases, with 16 bases lying between them.

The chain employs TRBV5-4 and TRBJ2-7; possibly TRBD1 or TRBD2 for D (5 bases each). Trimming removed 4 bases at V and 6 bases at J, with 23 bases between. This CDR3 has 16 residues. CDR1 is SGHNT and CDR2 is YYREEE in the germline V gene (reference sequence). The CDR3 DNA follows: TGTGCCAGCAGCAGCGACGGGACCCATAGAGGTGGCGAGCAGTACTTC. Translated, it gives CASSSDGTHRGGEQYF.

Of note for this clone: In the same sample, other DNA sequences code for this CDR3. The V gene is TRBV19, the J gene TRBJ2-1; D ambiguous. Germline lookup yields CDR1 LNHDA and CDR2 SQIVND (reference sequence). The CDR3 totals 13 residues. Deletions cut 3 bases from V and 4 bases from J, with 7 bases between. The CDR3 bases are TGTGCCAGTAGTATCTCCGGATACAATGAGCAGTTCTTC. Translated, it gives CASSISGYNEQFF.

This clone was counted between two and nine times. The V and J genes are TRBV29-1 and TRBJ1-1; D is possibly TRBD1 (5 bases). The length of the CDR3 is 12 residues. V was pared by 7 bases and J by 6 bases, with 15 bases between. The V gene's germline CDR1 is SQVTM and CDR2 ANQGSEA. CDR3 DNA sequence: TGCAGCGAACTCGGGACTAGCGCTGAAGCTTTCTTT. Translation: CSELGTSAEAFF.

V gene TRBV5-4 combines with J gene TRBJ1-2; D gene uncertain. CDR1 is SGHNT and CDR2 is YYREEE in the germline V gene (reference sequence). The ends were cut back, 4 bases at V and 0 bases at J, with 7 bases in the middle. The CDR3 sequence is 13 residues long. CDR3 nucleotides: TGTGCCAGCAGCCGCGACGCTAACTATGGCTACACCTTC. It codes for CASSRDANYGYTF.

The chain's CDR3 is CASSLGGGRAVDTQYF. CDR3 nucleotides: TGTGCCAGCAGCTTGGGGGGCGGGAGGGCCGTAGATACGCAGTATTTT. The chain recombines TRBV5-6 with TRBJ2-3; 9 bases map to TRBD2. With 0 bases clipped from V and 5 bases from J, the junction kept 7 bases outside the gene matches. Per germline, CDR1 SGHDT and CDR2 YYEEEE. The CDR3 is 16 residues long.

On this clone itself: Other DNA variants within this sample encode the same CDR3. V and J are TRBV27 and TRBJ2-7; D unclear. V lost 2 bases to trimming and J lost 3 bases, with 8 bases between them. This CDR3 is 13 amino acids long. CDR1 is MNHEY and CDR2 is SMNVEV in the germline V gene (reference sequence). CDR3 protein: CASSLRLNYEQYF. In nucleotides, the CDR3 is TGTGCCAGCAGTTTAAGGCTAAACTACGAGCAGTACTTC.

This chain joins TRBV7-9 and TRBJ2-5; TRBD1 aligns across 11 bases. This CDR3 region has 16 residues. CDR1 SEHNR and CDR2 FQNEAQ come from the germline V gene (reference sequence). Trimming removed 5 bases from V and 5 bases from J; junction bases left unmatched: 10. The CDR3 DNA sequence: TGTGCCAGCAGCCAGGGGGGACAGGGGGTACTGGAGACCCAGTACTTC. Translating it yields CASSQGGQGVLETQYF. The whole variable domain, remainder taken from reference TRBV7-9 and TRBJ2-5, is DTGVSQNPRHKITKRGQNVTFRCDPISEHNRLYWYRQTLGQGPEFLTYFQNEAQLEKSRLLSDRFSAERPKGSFSTLEIQRTEQGDSAMYLCASSQGGQGVLETQYFGPGTRLLVL.

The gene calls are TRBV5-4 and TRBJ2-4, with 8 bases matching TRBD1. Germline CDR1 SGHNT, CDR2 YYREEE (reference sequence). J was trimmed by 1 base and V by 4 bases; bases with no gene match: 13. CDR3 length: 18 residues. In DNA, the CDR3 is TGTGCCAGCAGCCCGGACAGGGCCGGTGGGTGGGCCAAAAACATTCAGTACTTC. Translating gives CASSPDRAGGWAKNIQYF.

CDR3 sequence: CASTRTHSYEQYF. DNA for the CDR3: TGTGCCAGCACCCGGACACATAGCTACGAGCAGTACTTC. V and J are TRBV28 and TRBJ2-7; D possibly corresponds to TRBD1 (5 bases). This CDR3 comprises 13 residues. Trimming shortened V by 7 bases and J by 3 bases, and 13 bases separated the two germline ends. Germline loops: CDR1 MDHEN, CDR2 SYDVKM.

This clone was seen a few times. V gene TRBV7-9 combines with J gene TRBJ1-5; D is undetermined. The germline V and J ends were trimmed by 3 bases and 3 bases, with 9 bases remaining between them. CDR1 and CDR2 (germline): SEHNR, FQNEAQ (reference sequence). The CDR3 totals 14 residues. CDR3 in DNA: TGTGCCAGCAGCTTTAGCCAGGACAATCAGCCCCAGCATTTT. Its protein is CASSFSQDNQPQHF.

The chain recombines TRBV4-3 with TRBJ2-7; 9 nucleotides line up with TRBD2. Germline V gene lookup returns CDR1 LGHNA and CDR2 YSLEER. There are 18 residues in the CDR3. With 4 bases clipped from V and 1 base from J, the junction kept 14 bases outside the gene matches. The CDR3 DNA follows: TGCGCCAGCAGCCCAGGGACTAGCACTGTGGAAGGGTCCTACGAGCAGTACTTC. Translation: CASSPGTSTVEGSYEQYF.

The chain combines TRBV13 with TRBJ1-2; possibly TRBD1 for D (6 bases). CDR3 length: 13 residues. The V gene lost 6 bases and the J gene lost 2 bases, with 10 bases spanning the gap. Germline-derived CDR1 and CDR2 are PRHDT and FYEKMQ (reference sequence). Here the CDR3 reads CASSGGLNYGYTF. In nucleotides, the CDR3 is TGTGCCAGCAGTGGGGGCCTAAACTATGGCTACACCTTC.

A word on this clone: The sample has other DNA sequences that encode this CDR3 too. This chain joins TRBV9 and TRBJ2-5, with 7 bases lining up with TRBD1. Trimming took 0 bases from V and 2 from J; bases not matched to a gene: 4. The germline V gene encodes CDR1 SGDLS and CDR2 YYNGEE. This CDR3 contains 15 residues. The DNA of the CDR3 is TGTGCCAGCAGCGTAGGAGGGGGCCCTCAAGAGACCCAGTACTTC. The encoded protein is CASSVGGGPQETQYF.